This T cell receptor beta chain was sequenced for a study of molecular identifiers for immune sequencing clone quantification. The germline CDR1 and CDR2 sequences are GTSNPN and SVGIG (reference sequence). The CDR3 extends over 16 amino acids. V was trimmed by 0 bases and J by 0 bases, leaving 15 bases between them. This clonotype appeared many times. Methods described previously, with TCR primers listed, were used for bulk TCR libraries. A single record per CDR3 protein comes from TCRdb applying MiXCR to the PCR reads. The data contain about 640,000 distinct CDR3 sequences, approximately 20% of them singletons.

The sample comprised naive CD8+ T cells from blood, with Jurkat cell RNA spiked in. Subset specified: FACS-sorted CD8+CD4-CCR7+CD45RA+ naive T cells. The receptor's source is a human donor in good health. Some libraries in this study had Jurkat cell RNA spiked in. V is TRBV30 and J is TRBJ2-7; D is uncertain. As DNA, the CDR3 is TGTGCCTGGAGTGTACCCGGGCCGGGTCTCTCCTACGAGCAGTACTTC. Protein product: CAWSVPGPGLSYEQYF.